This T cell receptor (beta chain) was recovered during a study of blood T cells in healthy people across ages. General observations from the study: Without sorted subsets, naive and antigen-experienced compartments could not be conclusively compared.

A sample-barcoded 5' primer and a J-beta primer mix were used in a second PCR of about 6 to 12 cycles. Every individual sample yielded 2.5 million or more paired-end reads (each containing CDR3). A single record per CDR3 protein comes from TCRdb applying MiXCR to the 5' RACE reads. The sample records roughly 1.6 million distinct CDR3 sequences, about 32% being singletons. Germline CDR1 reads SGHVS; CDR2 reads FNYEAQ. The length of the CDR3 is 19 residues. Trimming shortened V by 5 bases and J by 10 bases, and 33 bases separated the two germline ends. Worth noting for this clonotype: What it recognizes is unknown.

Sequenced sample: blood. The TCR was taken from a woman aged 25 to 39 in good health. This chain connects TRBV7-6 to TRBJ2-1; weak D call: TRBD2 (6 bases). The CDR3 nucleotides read TGTGCCAGCAGCCCCCTTCTTGGTGTGGAGGGAGACCACTCCAGGGAGCAGTTCTTC. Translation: CASSPLLGVEGDHSREQFF.